The clone carrying this TCR beta chain occurred many times. No antigen is known for it. The data are from a study of glioma-infiltrating T cells. Study-level background: Glioblastomas were WHO grade IV, sampled at first diagnosis; low-grade were grade II. Overall study findings and caveats: Tissue and blood shared very few CDR3 sequences.

TCR alpha and beta CDR3 regions were amplified from RNA using iRepertoire nested multiplex PCR. One entry per CDR3 protein, called by TCRdb with MiXCR from the multiplex PCR reads. The sample yields 400,000 or so distinct CDR3 sequences, roughly two fifths seen once. The length of the CDR3 is 15 residues. CDR1 is MDHEN, CDR2 SYDVKM, per germline. Germline trimming cut 2 bases from V and 5 bases from J; bases unmatched to any gene: 6. Material: glioma tissue, nonneoplastic brain tissue, or PBMCs (not recorded which). The chain combines TRBV28 with TRBJ2-3, with 8 positions matching TRBD2. This TCR was recovered from a human donor with low-grade glioma or glioblastoma, undergoing nonglioma brain surgery, or in good health (not recorded which). The DNA of the CDR3 is TGTGCCAGCAGTTTAACCGCTAGCGGGTTAGATACGCAGTATTTT. Translation gives CASSLTASGLDTQYF.